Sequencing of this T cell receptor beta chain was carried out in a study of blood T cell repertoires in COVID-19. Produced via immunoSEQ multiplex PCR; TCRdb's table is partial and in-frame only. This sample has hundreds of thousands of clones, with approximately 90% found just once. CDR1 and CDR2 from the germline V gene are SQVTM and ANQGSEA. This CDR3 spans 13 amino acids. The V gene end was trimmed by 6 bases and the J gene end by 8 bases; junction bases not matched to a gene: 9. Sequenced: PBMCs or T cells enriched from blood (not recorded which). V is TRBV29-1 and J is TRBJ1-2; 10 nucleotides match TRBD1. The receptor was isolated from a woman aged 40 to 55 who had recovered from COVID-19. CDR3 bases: TGCAGCGTGACCGGGACAGGGGTTGACGGCTACACCTTC. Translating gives CSVTGTGVDGYTF.